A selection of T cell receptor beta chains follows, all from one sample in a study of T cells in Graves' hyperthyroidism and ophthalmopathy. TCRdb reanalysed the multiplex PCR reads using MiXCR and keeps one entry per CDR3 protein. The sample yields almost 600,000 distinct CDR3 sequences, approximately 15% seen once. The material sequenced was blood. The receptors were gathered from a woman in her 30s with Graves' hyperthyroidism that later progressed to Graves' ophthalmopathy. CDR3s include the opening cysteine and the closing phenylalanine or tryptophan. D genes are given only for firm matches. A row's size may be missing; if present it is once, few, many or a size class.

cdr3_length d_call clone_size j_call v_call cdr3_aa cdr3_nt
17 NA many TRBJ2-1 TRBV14 CASSQVLGDISYNEQFF TGTGCCAGCAGCCAAGTGCTGGGTGACATCTCCTACAATGAGCAGTTCTTC
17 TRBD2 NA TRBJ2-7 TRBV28 CASSLETVAGAAYEQYF TGTGCCAGCAGTTTAGAGACTGTAGCGGGGGCGGCCTACGAGCAGTACTTC
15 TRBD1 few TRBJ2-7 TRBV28 CASSLKQGALDEQYF TGTGCCAGCAGTTTGAAACAGGGGGCGCTCGATGAGCAGTACTTC
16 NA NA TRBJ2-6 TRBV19 CASTSRLVSGANVLTF TGTGCCAGTACCTCAAGGTTGGTCTCTGGGGCCAACGTCCTGACTTTC
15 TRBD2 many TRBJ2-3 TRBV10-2 CASSEGLAGRDTQYF TGCGCCAGCAGCGAGGGTCTAGCGGGACGAGATACGCAGTATTTT
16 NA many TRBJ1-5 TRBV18 CASSPTQQEFGQPQHF TGTGCCAGCTCACCAACTCAACAGGAGTTCGGCCAGCCCCAGCATTTT
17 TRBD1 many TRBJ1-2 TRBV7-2 CASSSAFGTGGNYGYTF TGTGCCAGCAGCTCCGCTTTTGGGACAGGCGGGAACTATGGCTACACCTTC
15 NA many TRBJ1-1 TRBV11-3 CASSLDGLWNTEAFF TGTGCCAGCAGCTTAGATGGACTCTGGAACACTGAAGCTTTCTTT
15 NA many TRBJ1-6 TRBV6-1 CASSPPGGFGSPLHF TGTGCCAGCAGTCCTCCGGGGGGATTTGGGTCACCCCTCCACTTT
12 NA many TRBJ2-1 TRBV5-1 CASTLGAHEQFF TGCGCCAGCACACTTGGGGCCCATGAGCAGTTCTTC
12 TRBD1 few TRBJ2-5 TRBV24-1 CATGQGRETQYF TGTGCCACCGGACAGGGGAGAGAGACCCAGTACTTC
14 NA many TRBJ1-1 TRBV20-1 CSARDITVNTEAFF TGCAGTGCTAGAGATATAACAGTGAACACTGAAGCTTTCTTT
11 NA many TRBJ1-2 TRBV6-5 CASSYHRDHTF TGTGCCAGCAGTTACCACAGGGACCACACCTTC
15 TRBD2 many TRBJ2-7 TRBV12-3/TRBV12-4 CASSKGLAGPYEQYF TGTGCCAGCAGCAAAGGACTAGCGGGCCCCTACGAGCAGTACTTC
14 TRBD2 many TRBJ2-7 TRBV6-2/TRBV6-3 CASRYTSGPYEQYF TGTGCCAGCAGGTACACTAGCGGCCCCTACGAGCAGTACTTC
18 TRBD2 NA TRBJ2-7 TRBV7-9 CASSSLTSGRAMAYEQYF TGTGCCAGCAGCTCTTTGACTAGCGGGAGGGCCATGGCCTACGAGCAGTACTTC
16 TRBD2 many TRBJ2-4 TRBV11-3 CASSLGTSGGKNIQYF TGTGCCAGCAGCTTGGGGACTAGCGGAGGGAAAAACATTCAGTACTTC
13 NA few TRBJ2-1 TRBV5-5 CASSSPSINEQFF TGTGCCAGCAGCTCCCCTTCCATCAATGAGCAGTTCTTC
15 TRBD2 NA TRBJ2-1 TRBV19 CASSFALAAYNEQFF TGTGCCAGTAGTTTTGCGCTAGCGGCATACAATGAGCAGTTCTTC
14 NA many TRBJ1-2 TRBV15 CATQDLGRNYGYTF TGTGCCACCCAGGACTTGGGGAGGAACTATGGCTACACCTTC
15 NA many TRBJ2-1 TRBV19 CASNRGTGSYNEQFF TGTGCCAGCAATCGAGGGACCGGCTCCTACAATGAGCAGTTCTTC
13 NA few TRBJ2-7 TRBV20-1 CSARKAPGDEQYF TGCAGTGCTAGAAAGGCACCGGGCGACGAGCAGTACTTC
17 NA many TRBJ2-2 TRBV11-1 CASSFQLGQGNTGELFF TGTGCCAGCAGCTTCCAGCTGGGACAAGGGAACACCGGGGAGCTGTTTTTT
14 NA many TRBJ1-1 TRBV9 CASSVAPGNTEAFF TGTGCCAGCAGCGTAGCGCCGGGGAACACTGAAGCTTTCTTT
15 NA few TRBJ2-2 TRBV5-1 CASSPWGAHTGELFF TGCGCCAGCAGCCCTTGGGGGGCCCACACCGGGGAGCTGTTTTTT
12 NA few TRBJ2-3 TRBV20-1 CSARDSRNTQYF TGCAGTGCTAGAGATAGCCGCAATACGCAGTATTTT
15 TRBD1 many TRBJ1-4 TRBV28 CASSLWGQLNEKLFF TGTGCCAGCAGTTTATGGGGACAGCTTAATGAAAAACTGTTTTTT
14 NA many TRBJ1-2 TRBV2 CASSDFRDNYGYTF TGTGCCAGCAGTGATTTTAGGGATAACTATGGCTACACCTTC
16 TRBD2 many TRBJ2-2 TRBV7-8 CASSPSDSGITGELFF TGTGCCAGCAGCCCGTCCGATAGCGGGATCACCGGGGAGCTGTTTTTT
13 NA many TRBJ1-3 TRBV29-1 CSVQESSGNTIYF TGCAGCGTTCAGGAGAGCTCTGGAAACACCATATATTTT
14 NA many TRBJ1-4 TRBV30 CAWSEGTVGEKLFF TGTGCCTGGTCTGAGGGGACGGTGGGTGAAAAACTGTTTTTT
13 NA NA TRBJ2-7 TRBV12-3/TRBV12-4 CASRNTHSYEQYF TGTGCCAGCAGAAATACACACTCCTACGAGCAGTACTTC
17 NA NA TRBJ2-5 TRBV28 CASSLAHLDSDEETQYF TGTGCCAGCAGTTTAGCCCACCTGGACAGTGACGAAGAGACCCAGTACTTC
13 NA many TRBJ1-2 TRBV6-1 CASRNLGRIGYTF TGTGCCAGCAGGAATCTCGGGAGAATAGGCTACACCTTC
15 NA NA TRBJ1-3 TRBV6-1 CASRNPGALGNTIYF TGTGCCAGCAGAAACCCGGGGGCGCTTGGAAACACCATATATTTT
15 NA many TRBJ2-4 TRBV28 CASSLGGSSKNIQYF TGTGCCAGCAGTTTGGGGGGCTCCTCAAAAAACATTCAGTACTTC
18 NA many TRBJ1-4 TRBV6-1 CASLLFTGTSAHNEKLFF TGTGCCAGTCTGCTGTTTACCGGGACGTCGGCTCATAATGAAAAACTGTTTTTT
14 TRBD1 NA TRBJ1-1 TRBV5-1 CATSQGEPGYEAFF TGCGCCACATCGCAGGGGGAACCGGGTTATGAAGCTTTCTTT
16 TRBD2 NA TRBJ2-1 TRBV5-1 CASSVPTSGSGDEQFF TGCGCCAGCAGCGTCCCGACTAGCGGGAGTGGTGATGAGCAGTTCTTC
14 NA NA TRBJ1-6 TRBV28 CASSFSPDNAPLHF TGTGCCAGCAGTTTCTCTCCAGATAATGCACCCCTCCACTTT
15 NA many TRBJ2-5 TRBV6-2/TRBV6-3 CASSYDGADQETQYF TGTGCCAGCAGTTACGATGGCGCCGATCAAGAGACCCAGTACTTC
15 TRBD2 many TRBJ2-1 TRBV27 CASRTLAGGPVEQFF TGTGCCAGCAGGACCCTAGCGGGAGGGCCCGTCGAGCAGTTCTTC
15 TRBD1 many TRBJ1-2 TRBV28 CASSTPDRAWGGYTF TGTGCCAGCAGTACCCCTGACAGGGCATGGGGGGGCTACACCTTC
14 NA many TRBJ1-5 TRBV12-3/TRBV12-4 CASSLDMENQPQHF TGTGCCAGCAGTTTGGACATGGAGAATCAGCCCCAGCATTTT